A single TCR beta chain is shown here with its context. This CDR3 is built from 16 residues. The V gene's germline CDR1 is SGHDT and CDR2 YYEEEE. V was shortened by 2 bases and J by 0 bases, with 12 bases between the two germline ends. Data came from immunoSEQ multiplex PCR; TCRdb stores just in-frame clones and leaves some out. The repertoire holds hundreds of thousands of clones, with 85% as singletons. This sample is drawn from a study of blood T cell repertoires in COVID-19. The chain recombines TRBV5-6 with TRBJ1-5; TRBD1 might be the D (6 bases). This clonotype was sampled from a man aged 40-49 years who had recovered from COVID-19. What was sequenced was PBMCs or T cells enriched from blood (not recorded which). This CDR3 reads CASSFQGTNSNQPQHF. The CDR3 coding sequence is TGTGCCAGCAGCTTTCAGGGGACAAATAGCAATCAGCCCCAGCATTTT.